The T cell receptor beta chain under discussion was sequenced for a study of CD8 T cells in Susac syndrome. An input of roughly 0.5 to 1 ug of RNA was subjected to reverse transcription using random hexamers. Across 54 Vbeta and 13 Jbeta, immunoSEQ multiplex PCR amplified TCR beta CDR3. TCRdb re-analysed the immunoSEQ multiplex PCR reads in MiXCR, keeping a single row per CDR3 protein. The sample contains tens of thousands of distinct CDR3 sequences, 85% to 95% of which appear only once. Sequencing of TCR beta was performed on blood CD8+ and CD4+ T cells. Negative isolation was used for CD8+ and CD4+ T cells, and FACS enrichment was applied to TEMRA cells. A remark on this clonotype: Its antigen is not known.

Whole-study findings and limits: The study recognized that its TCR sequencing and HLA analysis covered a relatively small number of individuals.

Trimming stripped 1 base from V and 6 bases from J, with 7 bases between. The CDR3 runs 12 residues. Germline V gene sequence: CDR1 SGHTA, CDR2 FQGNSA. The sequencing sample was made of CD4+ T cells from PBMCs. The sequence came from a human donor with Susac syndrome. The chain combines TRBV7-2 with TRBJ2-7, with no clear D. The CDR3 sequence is CASSLVGVEQYF. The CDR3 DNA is TGTGCCAGCAGCTTAGTTGGGGTCGAGCAGTACTTC.